This T cell receptor beta chain was profiled in a study of cytomegalovirus exposure and HLA in healthy donors. The study's findings and limits: HLA alleles were associated with fewer than 20,000 TCR beta sequences in a later analysis at 0.05 false discovery rate. Presence/absence analyses took donor sequencing depth as roughly uniform.

This clone was picked up a small number of times. The antigen is undetermined. CDR3 length equals 14 residues. Germline loops: CDR1 SGHVT, CDR2 SQSDAQ. Trimming left V 0 bases short and J 11 bases short, with 13 bases between. PCR used 60 Vbeta primers and 13 Jbeta primers. Profiling relied on immunoSEQ multiplex PCR, and the TCRdb table lists in-frame clones only, not all of them. The sample includes around 150,000 clones, approximately 9% of them seen just once. This chain connects TRBV7-4 to TRBJ1-4; D not certain. The source of this sequence is a male donor in good health and CMV-seronegative. Sequencing was done on a sample of PBMCs. The CDR3 sequence: CASSLAEDNMKLFF. CDR3 nucleotide sequence: TGTGCCAGCAGCTTAGCGGAGGATAATATGAAACTGTTTTTT.